This T cell receptor (beta chain) was sequenced in a study of shared clonotypes between healthy human individuals. Study-wide findings and caveats: Only blood underwent sampling, and tissue repertoires likely differ.

An approximately 220 ng quantity of DNA, roughly 32,000 T cell genomes, went into the sorted-subset replicate PCRs. TCRdb's copy holds only in-frame clones and misses some; the assay was immunoSEQ multiplex PCR. The table has more than 2,000,000 clones, 93% seen once. Comments on this clone: The antigen is not known. The sample contains more than one DNA sequence encoding this CDR3.

Adult Caucasians living in Nashville, Tennessee made up all of the donors. Trimming took off 2 bases at V and 5 bases at J, with 6 bases between the two ends. The CDR3 loop spans 12 amino acids. CDR1 and CDR2 from the germline V gene are SGHRS and YFSETQ. Sequences were obtained from naive CD4+ T cells from PBMCs. Subset indicated: CD45RA+ positively selected. The chain uses TRBV5-1 and TRBJ2-3; no definite D call. This clonotype originated in a man in his late teens or twenties in good health. Some clones in this sample may be carry-over from other donors' samples. CDR3 residues: CASSFPGDTQYF. The DNA for the CDR3 is TGCGCCAGCAGCTTTCCGGGAGATACGCAGTATTTT.